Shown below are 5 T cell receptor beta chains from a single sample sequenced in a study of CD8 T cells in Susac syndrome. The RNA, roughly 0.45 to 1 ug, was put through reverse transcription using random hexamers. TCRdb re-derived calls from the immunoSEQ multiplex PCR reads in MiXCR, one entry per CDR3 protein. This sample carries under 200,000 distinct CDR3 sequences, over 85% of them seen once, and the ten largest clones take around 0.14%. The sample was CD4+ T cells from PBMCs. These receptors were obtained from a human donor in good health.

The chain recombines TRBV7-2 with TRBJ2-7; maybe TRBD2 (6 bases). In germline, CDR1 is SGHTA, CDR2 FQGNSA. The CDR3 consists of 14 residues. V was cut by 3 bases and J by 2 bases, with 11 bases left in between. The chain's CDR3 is CASSLTRGAYEQYF. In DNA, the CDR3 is TGTGCCAGCAGCTTGACTAGGGGCGCCTACGAGCAGTACTTC. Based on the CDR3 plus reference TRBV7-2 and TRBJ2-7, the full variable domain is GAGVSQSPSNKVTEKGKDVELRCDPISGHTALYWYRQSLGQGLEFLIYFQGNSAPDKSGLPSDRFSAERTGGSVSTLTIQRTQQEDSAVYLCASSLTRGAYEQYFGPGTRLTVT.

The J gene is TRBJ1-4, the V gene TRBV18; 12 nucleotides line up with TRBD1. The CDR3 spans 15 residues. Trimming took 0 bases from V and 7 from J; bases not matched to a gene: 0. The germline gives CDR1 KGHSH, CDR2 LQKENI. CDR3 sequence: CASSPPGQGAEKLFF. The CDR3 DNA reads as TGTGCCAGCTCACCACCGGGACAGGGGGCTGAAAAACTGTTTTTT.

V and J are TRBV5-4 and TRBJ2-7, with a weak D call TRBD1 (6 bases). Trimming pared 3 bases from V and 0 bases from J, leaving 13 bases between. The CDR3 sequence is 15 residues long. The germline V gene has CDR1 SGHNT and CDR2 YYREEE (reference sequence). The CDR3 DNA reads TGTGCCAGCAGCTCCACCGGGACAAACTCCTACGAGCAGTACTTC. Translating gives CASSSTGTNSYEQYF.

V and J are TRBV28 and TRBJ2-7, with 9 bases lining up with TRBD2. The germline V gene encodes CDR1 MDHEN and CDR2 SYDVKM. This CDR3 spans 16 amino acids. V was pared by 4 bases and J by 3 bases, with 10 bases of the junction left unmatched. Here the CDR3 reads CASSSLSSGDLYEQYF. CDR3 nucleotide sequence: TGTGCCAGCAGTTCCCTCTCTAGCGGGGACCTCTACGAGCAGTACTTC.

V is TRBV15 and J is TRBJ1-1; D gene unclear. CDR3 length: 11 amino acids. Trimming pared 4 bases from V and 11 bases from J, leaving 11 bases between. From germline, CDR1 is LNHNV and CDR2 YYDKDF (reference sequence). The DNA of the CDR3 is TGTGCCACCAGCATAGGGATGGAGGCTTTCTTT. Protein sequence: CATSIGMEAFF.